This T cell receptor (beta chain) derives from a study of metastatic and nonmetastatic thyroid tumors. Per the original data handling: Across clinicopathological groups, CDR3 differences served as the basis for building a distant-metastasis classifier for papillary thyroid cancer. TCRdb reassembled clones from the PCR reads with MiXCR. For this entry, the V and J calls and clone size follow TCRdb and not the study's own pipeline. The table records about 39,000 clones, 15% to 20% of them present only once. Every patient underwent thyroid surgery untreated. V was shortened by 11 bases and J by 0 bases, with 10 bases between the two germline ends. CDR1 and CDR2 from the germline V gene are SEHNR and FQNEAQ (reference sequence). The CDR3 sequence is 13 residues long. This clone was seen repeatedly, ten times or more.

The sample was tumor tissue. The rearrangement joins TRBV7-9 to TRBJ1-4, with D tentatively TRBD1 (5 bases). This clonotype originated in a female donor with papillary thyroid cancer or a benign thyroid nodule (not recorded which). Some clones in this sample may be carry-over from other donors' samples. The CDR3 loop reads CASGGATNEKLFF. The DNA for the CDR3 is TGTGCCTCGGGAGGGGCAACTAATGAAAAACTGTTTTTT.